These 9 T cell receptor beta chains were all obtained from the same sample, sequenced in a study of blood T cell repertoires in COVID-19. Profiled with immunoSEQ multiplex PCR; TCRdb holds only in-frame clones, not every one. The sample lists 100,000 to 150,000 clones; more than 85% were seen once. Sequencing was done on a sample of peripheral blood. The receptors stem from a man between 45 and 60 years old with active or convalescent COVID-19.

The chain carries TRBV11-2 and TRBJ2-7; the match to TRBD2 covers 9 bases. The CDR3 extends over 15 amino acids. Germline V gene data show CDR1 as SGHAT and CDR2 as FQNNGV. V lost 5 bases, J lost 1 base, and 6 bases stayed unmatched. This CDR3 reads CASSPVAGGSYEQYF. The CDR3 DNA sequence: TGTGCCAGCAGCCCGGTGGCGGGAGGGTCCTACGAGCAGTACTTC. The complete variable domain, with remaining parts taken from reference TRBV11-2 and TRBJ2-7, reads EAGVAQSPRYKIIEKRQSVAFWCNPISGHATLYWYQQILGQGPKLLIQFQNNGVVDDSQLPKDRFSAERLKGVDSTLKIQPAKLEDSAVYLCASSPVAGGSYEQYFGPGTRLTVT.

The chain employs TRBV9 and TRBJ2-2; 8 positions agree with TRBD2. Germline assignment: CDR1 SGDLS and CDR2 YYNGEE. Trimming took 5 bases from V and 4 from J; bases not matched to a gene: 10. The CDR3 loop spans 16 amino acids. CDR3 sequence: CASRRGGGGSTGELFF. The DNA of the CDR3 is TGTGCCAGCAGAAGGGGTGGCGGGGGGAGCACCGGGGAGCTGTTTTTT. The full variable domain, its missing parts supplied by reference TRBV9 and TRBJ2-2, is DSGVTQTPKHLITATGQRVTLRCSPRSGDLSVYWYQQSLDQGLQFLIQYYNGEERAKGNILERFSAQQFPDLHSELNLSSLELGDSALYFCASRRGGGGSTGELFFGEGSRLTVL.

The chain couples TRBV10-1 to TRBJ2-2, with a tentative D call TRBD1 (6 bases). V dropped 6 bases and J dropped 5 bases, with 16 bases sitting between them. The CDR3 has 15 residues. Germline CDR1 and CDR2: WNHNN and SYGVQD (reference sequence). CDR3 region: CASRESPGATGELFF. CDR3 DNA: TGCGCCAGCAGAGAATCTCCAGGGGCAACCGGGGAGCTGTTTTTT.

The chain is built from TRBV19 and TRBJ2-1, with 11 nucleotides matching TRBD2. This CDR3 contains 20 residues. Germline-derived CDR1 and CDR2 are LNHDA and SQIVND (reference sequence). V was clipped by 3 bases and J by 9 bases; unmatched bases: 22. The CDR3 bases are TGTGCCAGTAGTATTATGGGTAGGGGTAGCGGGAGGGCCAAGGGAGGTGAGCAGTTCTTC. As protein: CASSIMGRGSGRAKGGEQFF.

The chain links TRBV3-1 (or the pseudogene TRBV3-2) to TRBJ2-2, with TRBD2 matching over 10 bases. The CDR3 loop spans 16 amino acids. The trim removed 0 bases at V and 6 bases at J, leaving 4 bases unmatched. Germline V lookup: CDR1 LGHDT, CDR2 YNNKEL (reference sequence). Here the CDR3 DNA reads TGTGCCAGCAGCCAAGACGCTAGCGGGAGTCCCGGGGAGCTGTTTTTT. It yields the protein CASSQDASGSPGELFF.

The chain joins TRBV4-1 to TRBJ2-6; TRBD1 matches 10 bases. With 0 bases clipped from V and 4 bases from J, the junction kept 9 bases outside the gene matches. The CDR3 length is 19 residues. CDR1 MGHRA and CDR2 YSYEKL come from the germline V gene. CDR3 region: CASSQDRGQGLRGANVLTF. CDR3 nucleotide sequence: TGCGCCAGCAGCCAAGATCGGGGACAGGGGCTGCGCGGGGCCAACGTCCTGACTTTC.

The J gene is TRBJ2-7, the V gene TRBV7-2; TRBD1 matches at 11 bases. The germline gives CDR1 SGHTA, CDR2 FQGNSA. CDR3 length equals 15 residues. V dropped 8 bases and J dropped 7; count of bases not matched to a gene: 13. Here the CDR3 DNA reads TGTGCCAGCCGAGATAGGACAGGGGGCGATCGGGAGCAGTACTTC. This translates into CASRDRTGGDREQYF.

This clone was recorded only once. The chain couples TRBV5-1 to TRBJ2-1, with TRBD2 matching 14 bases. V lost 2 bases to trimming and J lost 0 bases; unmatched junction nucleotides: 10. Germline V CDR1 and CDR2: SGHRS, YFSETQ. The CDR3 runs to 20 residues. The CDR3 DNA follows: TGCGCCAGCAGCTTAAGTCCGGGACTAGCGGGAGCCGGCTCCTACAATGAGCAGTTCTTC. As protein: CASSLSPGLAGAGSYNEQFF. Together with reference TRBV5-1 and TRBJ2-1, the CDR3 gives the full variable domain: KAGVTQTPRYLIKTRGQQVTLSCSPISGHRSVSWYQQTPGQGLQFLFEYFSETQRNKGNFPGRFSGRQFSNSRSEMNVSTLELGDSALYLCASSLSPGLAGAGSYNEQFFGPGTRLTVL.

The CDR3 sequence is CASSPRGGGTDTQYF. CDR3 DNA: TGTGCCAGCAGCCCCCGGGGGGGAGGCACAGATACGCAGTATTTT. The chain joins TRBV5-4 to TRBJ2-3, with 8 bases fitting TRBD2. CDR1 and CDR2 from the germline V gene are SGHNT and YYREEE (reference sequence). The CDR3 contains 15 residues. Trimming at V came to 4 bases and at J to 1 base, leaving 5 bases not matched to a gene.